The text below deals with one T cell receptor (beta chain). Its antigen is not identified. The V gene's germline CDR1 is SGHDT and CDR2 YYEEEE. Trimming removed 4 bases from V and 7 bases from J, with 15 bases in between. The CDR3 spans 14 residues. Primers included in the PCR were 60 Vbeta and 13 Jbeta primers. Assay: immunoSEQ multiplex PCR; the TCRdb copy retains only in-frame clones and omits some. The sample lists roughly 150,000 clones, around 86% occurring once. The data are from a study of cytomegalovirus exposure and HLA in healthy donors. Study-wide context: Earlier, 150 million to 200 million T cells were analyzed, and 117 million unique TCR beta sequences were found among them.

Findings and limits, study-wide: In a later analysis, productive TCRs from donors in an Asian-associated ancestry cluster reportedly carried fewer N-insertions than the cohort mean. About 87% or about 30% of the time was how often most TCR beta V segments were productive, according to an earlier analysis. Highly shared variants forming one cluster were likely a sequencing artifact.

The V and J genes are TRBV5-6 and TRBJ1-5, with D perhaps TRBD1 (6 bases). The receptor was isolated from a male donor in good health and CMV-seronegative. Sequencing used PBMCs. The CDR3 DNA reads TGTGCCAGCAGCACCTGGGGGGGGGCCCAGCCCCAGCATTTT. Translated: CASSTWGGAQPQHF.